This T cell receptor (beta chain) derives from a study of T cell responses to AZD1222 COVID-19 vaccine. The study, taken as a whole, reports: Among the donors, most were white British and more were female, and clonal diversity was possibly underestimated.

Trimming cost V 3 bases and J 3 bases, with 14 bases left between them. The germline V gene encodes CDR1 KGHSH and CDR2 LQKENI. The CDR3 has 15 amino acids. The data were produced by immunoSEQ multiplex PCR, yet TCRdb's version contains in-frame clones alone and is incomplete. The sample yields around 99,000 clones, nearly 90% seen once. This clone was seen a handful of times. Its antigen remains unknown. This specimen was peripheral blood, taken 28 days after the second AZD1222 dose. This TCR came from an adult who received the AZD1222 COVID-19 vaccine. The rearrangement uses TRBV18 and TRBJ1-2; D is perhaps TRBD1 (5 bases). For the CDR3, the DNA is TGTGCCAGCTCACCGGGGGACGGGGCTGACTATGGCTACACCTTC. Translated, it gives CASSPGDGADYGYTF.